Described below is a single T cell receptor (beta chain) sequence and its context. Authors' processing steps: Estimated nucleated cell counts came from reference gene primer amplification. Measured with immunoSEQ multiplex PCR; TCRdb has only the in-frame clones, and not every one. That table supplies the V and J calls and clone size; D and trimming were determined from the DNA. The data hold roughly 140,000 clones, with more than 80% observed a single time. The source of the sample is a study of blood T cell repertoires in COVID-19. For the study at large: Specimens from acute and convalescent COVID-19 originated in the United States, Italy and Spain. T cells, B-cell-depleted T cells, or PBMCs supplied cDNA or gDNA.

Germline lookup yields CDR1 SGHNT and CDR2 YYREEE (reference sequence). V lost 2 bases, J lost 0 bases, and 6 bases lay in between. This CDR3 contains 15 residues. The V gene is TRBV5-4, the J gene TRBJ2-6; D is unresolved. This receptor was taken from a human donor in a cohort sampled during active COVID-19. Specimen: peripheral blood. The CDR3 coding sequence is TGTGCCAGCAGCTTTCCTATCTCTGGGGCCAACGTCCTGACTTTC. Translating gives CASSFPISGANVLTF.